This TCR beta chain was recorded in a study of brain metastases from non-small cell lung cancer. Study conclusions and caveats: T-cell infiltration was lower in brain metastases than primaries (P < 0.001). Expanded T-cell clones appeared in around 60% of brain metastases over primaries. TCR repertoires overlapped largely between brain metastases and matched primaries.

This CDR3 is 15 amino acids long. J was trimmed by 4 bases and V by 3 bases; bases with no gene match: 4. CDR1 is MNHNS, CDR2 SASEGT, per germline. Concerning this clone: Its matching antigen is unknown.

The table came from immunoSEQ multiplex PCR; TCRdb's copy has only in-frame clones and leaves some out. The sample holds approximately 4,900 clones, around 80% seen once. Sequencing input: primary lung tumor tissue. The chain has TRBV6-1 and TRBJ2-2, with TRBD2 matching 8 bases. This TCR derives from a donor at least 40 years old with non-small cell lung cancer. Here the CDR3 reads CASSDGAGGTGELFF. The CDR3 DNA sequence: TGTGCCAGCAGTGACGGGGCGGGGGGCACCGGGGAGCTGTTTTTT.